A single sample is the source of the 11 T cell receptor beta chains below, sequenced in a study of T cell repertoires in cytomegalovirus infection. Each CDR3 protein gets one entry after TCRdb re-called the reads with MiXCR. The sample lists about 490,000 distinct CDR3 sequences, more than 20% occurring once. Sequenced material: PBMCs. The receptor source for this set is a human donor in good health (CMV status not recorded). Some clones in this sample may be carry-over from other donors' samples.

The CDR3 DNA reads TGTGCCAGCAGCCCCCTGGACAGGCCCGATCAGCCCCAGCATTTT. Its translation: CASSPLDRPDQPQHF. The rearrangement links TRBV7-2 to TRBJ1-5; TRBD1 aligns across 7 bases. The CDR3 spans 15 residues. The germline gives CDR1 SGHTA, CDR2 FQGNSA. V lost 5 bases to trimming and J lost 5 bases; unmatched junction nucleotides: 9.

The chain links TRBV27 to TRBJ2-4; D is possibly TRBD1 (6 bases). The CDR3 loop spans 15 amino acids. Germline loops: CDR1 MNHEY, CDR2 SMNVEV (reference sequence). V lost 1 base, J lost 2 bases, and 9 bases lay in between. This CDR3 is CASSLLGGSKNIQYF. As DNA, the CDR3 is TGTGCCAGCAGTTTATTAGGGGGATCCAAAAACATTCAGTACTTC.

The chain is built from TRBV5-1 and TRBJ2-5; weak D call: TRBD2 (6 bases). This CDR3 has 16 amino acids. Trimming removed 0 bases from V and 5 bases from J, with 17 bases in between. The germline gives CDR1 SGHRS, CDR2 YFSETQ. This CDR3 reads CASSLARANGGETQYF. DNA of the CDR3: TGCGCCAGCAGCTTGGCCAGAGCCAATGGGGGGGAGACCCAGTACTTC.

This clonotype was seen more than once but under ten times. This chain joins TRBV28 and TRBJ2-7; possibly TRBD2 for D (5 bases). CDR3 length: 12 residues. Germline loops: CDR1 MDHEN, CDR2 SYDVKM. V was shortened by 7 bases and J by 1 base, with 8 bases between the two germline ends. The CDR3 protein is CASTSGSYEQYF. CDR3 coding DNA: TGTGCCAGCACATCGGGATCCTACGAGCAGTACTTC.

In this sample, this clonotype turned up many times. The V and J genes are TRBV7-2 and TRBJ2-2; D could derive from TRBD1 or TRBD2 (6 bases each). The V gene's germline CDR1 is SGHTA and CDR2 FQGNSA. Trimming removed 5 bases from V and 2 bases from J, with 21 bases in between. This CDR3 has 18 amino acids. Written as DNA, the CDR3 is TGTGCCAGCAGCCAGTCCCGAATCGGGGGCTCCAACACCGGGGAGCTGTTTTTT. Its protein product is CASSQSRIGGSNTGELFF.

This clonotype has a handful of counts. The gene calls are TRBV7-2 and TRBJ2-5; perhaps TRBD2 as D (6 bases). The CDR3 totals 14 residues. V lost 5 bases and J lost 3, with 13 bases in between. Germline lookup yields CDR1 SGHTA and CDR2 FQGNSA. CDR3 amino acids: CASSRDWKEETQYF. The CDR3 bases are TGTGCCAGCAGCCGGGACTGGAAGGAAGAGACCCAGTACTTC.

The chain recombines TRBV29-1 with TRBJ2-1; TRBD1 matches at 10 bases. V lost 6 bases, J lost 1 base, and 3 bases stayed unmatched. The length of the CDR3 is 14 residues. CDR1 is SQVTM and CDR2 is ANQGSEA in the germline V gene. CDR3 region: CSVRDRGSYNEQFF. CDR3 sequence (DNA): TGCAGCGTGCGGGACAGGGGTTCCTACAATGAGCAGTTCTTC.

The V call is TRBV10-3, the J call TRBJ1-2, with D perhaps matching TRBD1 (6 bases). V lost 3 bases, J lost 9 bases, and 8 bases lay in between. This CDR3 is 11 amino acids long. The germline V gene has CDR1 ENHRY and CDR2 SYGVKD. CDR3 DNA sequence: TGTGCCATCAGTGAACAGGGAAGCTACACCTTC. Translated: CAISEQGSYTF.

This clonotype was seen a handful of times. The chain carries TRBV20-1 and TRBJ2-1; perhaps TRBD2 as D (6 bases). Germline CDR1 reads DFQATT; CDR2 reads SNEGSKA (reference sequence). CDR3 length: 13 residues. Trimming took off 1 base at V and 8 bases at J, with 12 bases between the two ends. Written as DNA, the CDR3 is TGCAGTGCTAGAGCATACCGACTAGATGAGCAGTTCTTC. It encodes CSARAYRLDEQFF.

This clonotype was counted only a few times. This chain links TRBV6-1 with TRBJ2-4; 9 bases map to TRBD2. Germline CDR1 is MNHNS and CDR2 is SASEGT. Trimming took 5 bases from V and 6 from J; bases not matched to a gene: 8. The CDR3 extends over 15 amino acids. The CDR3 coding sequence is TGTGCCAGCAGTCCAGTTAGCGGGGGACTAAACATTCAGTACTTC. Protein sequence: CASSPVSGGLNIQYF.

This chain uses TRBV4-1 with TRBJ2-1; 12 bases agree with TRBD2. Per the germline V gene, CDR1 is MGHRA and CDR2 is YSYEKL. This CDR3 has 18 amino acids. Trimming cost V 0 bases and J 9 bases; bases outside gene matches: 12. The CDR3 DNA reads as TGCGCCAGCAGCCAAGATCGGGGAACTAGCGGGAGGAGGGGTGAGCAGTTCTTC. It specifies CASSQDRGTSGRRGEQFF.